This T cell receptor (beta chain) emerged from a study of human T cells and chemical hapten exposure. TCRdb re-called the RACE reads through MiXCR, storing one row per CDR3 protein. The table has roughly 190,000 distinct CDR3 sequences, 20% to 25% seen once. The time point: patch test 1, 2 weeks after DPC sensitization. Treatment specified: therapeutic diphenylcyclopropenone sensitization with weekly scalp DPC. V was cut by 3 bases and J by 3 bases, with 11 bases left in between. This CDR3 contains 15 residues. This chain links TRBV12-3 or TRBV12-4 with TRBJ2-2, with D unclear. The source material was whole blood, sampled in connection with sensitization to the hapten diphenylcyclopropenone (DPC). This receptor was identified in a woman aged 45-59 years with alopecia areata. Some clones in this sample may be carry-over from other donors' samples. In DNA form, the CDR3 reads TGTGCCAGCAGTTTGTCGGCGGAGTACACCGGGGAGCTGTTTTTT. Translating it yields CASSLSAEYTGELFF.